The clone carrying this TCR beta chain was counted ten times or more. Its antigen is still unknown. V was clipped by 1 base and J by 5 bases, with 9 bases between them. CDR3 length equals 14 residues. CDR1 is SGHRS, CDR2 YFSETQ, per germline. TCRdb called the RT-PCR reads again in MiXCR, with one record for every CDR3 protein. The data hold under 950,000 distinct CDR3 sequences, with 21% observed a single time. The entry originates in a study of response to subunit inactivated influenza vaccine. Findings and limits, study-wide: Each seasonal flu vaccination may recruit only limited new T cells, authors suggested.

The rearrangement uses TRBV5-1 and TRBJ2-2; possibly TRBD1 for D (6 bases). This TCR derives from a man in his fifties who received an inactivated influenza vaccine. Source: PBMCs from blood, taken 4 to 6 days after vaccination. The CDR3 is CASSLTGWTGELFF. The CDR3 DNA reads TGCGCCAGCAGCTTGACAGGGTGGACCGGGGAGCTGTTTTTT.